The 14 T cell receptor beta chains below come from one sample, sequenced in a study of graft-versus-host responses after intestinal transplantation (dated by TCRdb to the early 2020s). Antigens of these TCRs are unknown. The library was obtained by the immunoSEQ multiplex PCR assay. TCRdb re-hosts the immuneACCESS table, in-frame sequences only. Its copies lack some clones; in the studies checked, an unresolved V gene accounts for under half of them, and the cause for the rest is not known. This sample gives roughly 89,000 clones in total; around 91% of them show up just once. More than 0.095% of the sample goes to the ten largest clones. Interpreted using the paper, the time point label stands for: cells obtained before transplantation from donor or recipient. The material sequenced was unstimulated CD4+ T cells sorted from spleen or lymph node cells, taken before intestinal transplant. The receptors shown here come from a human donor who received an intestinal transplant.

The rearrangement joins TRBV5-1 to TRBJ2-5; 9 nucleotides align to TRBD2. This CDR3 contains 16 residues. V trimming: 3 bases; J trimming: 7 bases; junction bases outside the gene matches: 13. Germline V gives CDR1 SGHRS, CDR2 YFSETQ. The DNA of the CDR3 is TGCGCCAGCAGCTCCCTGAGTAGCGGGGGTGGTGGGACCCAGTACTTC. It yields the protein CASSSLSSGGGGTQYF.

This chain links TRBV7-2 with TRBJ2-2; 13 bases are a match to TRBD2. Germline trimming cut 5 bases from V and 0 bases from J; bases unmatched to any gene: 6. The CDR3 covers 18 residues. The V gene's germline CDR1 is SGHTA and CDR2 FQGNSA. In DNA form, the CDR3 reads TGTGCCAGCAGCCTCGGACTAGCGGGGGCCTCGAACACCGGGGAGCTGTTTTTT. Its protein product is CASSLGLAGASNTGELFF.

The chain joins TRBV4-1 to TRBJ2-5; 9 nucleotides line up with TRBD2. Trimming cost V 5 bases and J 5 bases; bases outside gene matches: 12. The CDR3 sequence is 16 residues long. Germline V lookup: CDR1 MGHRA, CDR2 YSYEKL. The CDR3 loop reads CASSSIGGGVEETQYF. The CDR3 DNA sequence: TGCGCCAGCAGCAGCATCGGCGGGGGGGTAGAGGAGACCCAGTACTTC.

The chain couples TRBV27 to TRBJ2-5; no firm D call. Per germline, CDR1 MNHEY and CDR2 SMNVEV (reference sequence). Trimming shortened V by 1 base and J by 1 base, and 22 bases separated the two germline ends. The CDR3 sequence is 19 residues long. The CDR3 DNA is TGTGCCAGCAGTTTATATGGGTCCGCCAGGTGGGTCTCCCAAGAGACCCAGTACTTC. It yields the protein CASSLYGSARWVSQETQYF.

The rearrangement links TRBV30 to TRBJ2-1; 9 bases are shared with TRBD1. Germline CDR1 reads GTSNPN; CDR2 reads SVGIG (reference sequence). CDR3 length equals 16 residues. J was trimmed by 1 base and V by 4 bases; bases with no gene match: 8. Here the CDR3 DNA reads TGTGCCTGGACCGAAGCCGGGACAGGGTCCTACAATGAGCAGTTCTTC. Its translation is CAWTEAGTGSYNEQFF.

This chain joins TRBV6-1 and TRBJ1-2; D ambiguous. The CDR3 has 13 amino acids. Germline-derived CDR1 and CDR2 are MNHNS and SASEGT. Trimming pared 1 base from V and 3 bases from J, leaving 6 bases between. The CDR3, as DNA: TGTGCCAGCAGTGAAGGGGGAGACTATGGCTACACCTTC. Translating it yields CASSEGGDYGYTF.

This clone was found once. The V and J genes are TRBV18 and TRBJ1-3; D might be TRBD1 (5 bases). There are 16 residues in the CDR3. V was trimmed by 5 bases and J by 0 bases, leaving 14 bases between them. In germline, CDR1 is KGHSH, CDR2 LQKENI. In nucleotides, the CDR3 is TGTGCCAGCTCAGCAGGCAGGGCTTTCTCTGGAAACACCATATATTTT. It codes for CASSAGRAFSGNTIYF. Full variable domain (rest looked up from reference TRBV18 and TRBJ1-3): NAGVMQNPRHLVRRRGQEARLRCSPMKGHSHVYWYRQLPEEGLKFMVYLQKENIIDESGMPKERFSAEFPKEGPSILRIQQVVRGDSAAYFCASSAGRAFSGNTIYFGEGSWLTVV.

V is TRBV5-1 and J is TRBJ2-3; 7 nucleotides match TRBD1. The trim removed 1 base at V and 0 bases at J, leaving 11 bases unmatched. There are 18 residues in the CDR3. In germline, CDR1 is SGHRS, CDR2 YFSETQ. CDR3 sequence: CASSLSYPGGPSTDTQYF. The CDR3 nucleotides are TGCGCCAGCAGCTTGTCTTACCCAGGGGGACCCAGCACAGATACGCAGTATTTT.

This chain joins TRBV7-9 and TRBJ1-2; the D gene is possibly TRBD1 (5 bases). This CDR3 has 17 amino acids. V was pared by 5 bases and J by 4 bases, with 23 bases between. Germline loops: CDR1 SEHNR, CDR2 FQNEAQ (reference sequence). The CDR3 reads CASSLSLSGYSGYGYTF. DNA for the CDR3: TGTGCCAGCAGCCTTTCACTTTCAGGGTACTCCGGCTATGGCTACACCTTC.

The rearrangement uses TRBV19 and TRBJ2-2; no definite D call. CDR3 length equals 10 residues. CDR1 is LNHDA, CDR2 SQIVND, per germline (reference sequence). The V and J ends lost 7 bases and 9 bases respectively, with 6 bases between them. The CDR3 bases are TGTGCCAGTATGTCAAGGGAGCTGTTTTTT. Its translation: CASMSRELFF.

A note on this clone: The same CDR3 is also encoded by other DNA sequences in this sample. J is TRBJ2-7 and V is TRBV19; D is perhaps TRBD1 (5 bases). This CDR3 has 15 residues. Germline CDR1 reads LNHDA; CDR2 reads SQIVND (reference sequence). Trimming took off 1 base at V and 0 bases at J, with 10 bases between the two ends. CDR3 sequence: CASSIGQGSSYEQYF. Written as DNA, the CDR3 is TGTGCCAGTAGTATAGGCCAGGGAAGCTCCTACGAGCAGTACTTC.

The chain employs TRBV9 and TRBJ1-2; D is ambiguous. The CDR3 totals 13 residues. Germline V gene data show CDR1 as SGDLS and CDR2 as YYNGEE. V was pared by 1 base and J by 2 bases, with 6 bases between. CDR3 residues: CASSVPGNYGYTF. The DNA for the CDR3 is TGTGCCAGCAGCGTACCGGGAAACTATGGCTACACCTTC.

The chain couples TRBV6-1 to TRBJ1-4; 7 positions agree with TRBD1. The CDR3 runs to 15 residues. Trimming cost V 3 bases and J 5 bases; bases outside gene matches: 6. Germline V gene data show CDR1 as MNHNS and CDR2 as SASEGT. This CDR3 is CASSDRQGSNEKLFF. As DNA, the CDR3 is TGTGCCAGCAGTGACCGACAGGGCTCCAATGAAAAACTGTTTTTT.

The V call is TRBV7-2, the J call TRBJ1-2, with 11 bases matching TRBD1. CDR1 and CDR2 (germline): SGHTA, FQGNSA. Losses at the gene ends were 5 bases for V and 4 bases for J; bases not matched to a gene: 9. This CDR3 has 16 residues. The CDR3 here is CASSPSPGTGGYGYTF. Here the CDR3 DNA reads TGTGCCAGCAGCCCCAGCCCCGGGACAGGGGGCTATGGCTACACCTTC.